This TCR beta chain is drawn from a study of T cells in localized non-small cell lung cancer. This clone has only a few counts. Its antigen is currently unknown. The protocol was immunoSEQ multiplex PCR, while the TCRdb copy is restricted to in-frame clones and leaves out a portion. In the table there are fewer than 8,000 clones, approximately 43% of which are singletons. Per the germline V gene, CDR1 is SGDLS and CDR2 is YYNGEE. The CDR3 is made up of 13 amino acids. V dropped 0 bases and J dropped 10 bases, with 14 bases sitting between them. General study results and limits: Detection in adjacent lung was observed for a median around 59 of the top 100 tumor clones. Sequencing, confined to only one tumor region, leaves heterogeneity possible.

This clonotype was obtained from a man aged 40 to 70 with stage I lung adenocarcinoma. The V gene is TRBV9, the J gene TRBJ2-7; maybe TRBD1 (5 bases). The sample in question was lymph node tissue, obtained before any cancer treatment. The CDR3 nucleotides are TGTGCCAGCAGCGTAGGGGGCCAGACCCCCCAGTACTTC. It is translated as CASSVGGQTPQYF.